This T cell receptor beta chain was observed in a study of T cell repertoires in cytomegalovirus infection. MiXCR, applied by TCRdb to the reads, yields one record per CDR3 protein. The sample shows 900,000 to 950,000 distinct CDR3 sequences, around 31% of them seen only once. Trimming cost V 1 base and J 0 bases, with 12 bases left between them. The germline gives CDR1 SGHVS, CDR2 FNYEAQ. This CDR3 region has 16 residues. Whole-study findings and limits: CMV-specific TCR beta clonotypes restricted by HLA-C dominated the ex vivo response.

As regards this clonotype: Its antigen is as yet unknown. It may be a read error: a sequence one base away is much more abundant.

Source: cultured CD8+ T cells from PBMCs, taken from culture after CMV antigen stimulation. This clonotype was obtained from a human donor in good health (CMV status not recorded). Some clones in this sample may be carry-over from other donors' samples. The chain joins TRBV7-6 to TRBJ2-5, with D uncertain. The CDR3 sequence: CASSLGLVGNQETQYF. CDR3 coding DNA: TGTGCCAGCAGCTTAGGCCTAGTGGGAAACCAAGAGACCCAGTACTTC.